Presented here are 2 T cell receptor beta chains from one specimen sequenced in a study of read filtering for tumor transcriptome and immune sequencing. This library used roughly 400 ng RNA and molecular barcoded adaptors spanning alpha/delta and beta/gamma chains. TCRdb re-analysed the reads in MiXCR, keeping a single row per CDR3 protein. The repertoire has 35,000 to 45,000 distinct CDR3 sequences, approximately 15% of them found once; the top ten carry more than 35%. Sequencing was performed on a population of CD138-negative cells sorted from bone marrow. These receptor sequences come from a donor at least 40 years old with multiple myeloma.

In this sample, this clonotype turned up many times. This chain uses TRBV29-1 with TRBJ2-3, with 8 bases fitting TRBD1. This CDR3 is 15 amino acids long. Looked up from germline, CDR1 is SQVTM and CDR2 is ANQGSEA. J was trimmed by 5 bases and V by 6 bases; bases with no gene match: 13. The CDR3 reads CSVLSDRVIGDTQYF. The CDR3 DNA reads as TGCAGCGTCCTCTCGGACAGGGTAATCGGAGATACGCAGTATTTT.

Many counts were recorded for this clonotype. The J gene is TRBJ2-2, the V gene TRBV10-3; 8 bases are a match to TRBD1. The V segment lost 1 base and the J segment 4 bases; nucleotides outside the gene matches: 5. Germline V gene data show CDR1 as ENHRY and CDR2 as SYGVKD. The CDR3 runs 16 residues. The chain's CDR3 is CAISEWGGTGTGELFF. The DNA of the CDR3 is TGTGCCATCAGTGAGTGGGGCGGGACAGGCACCGGGGAGCTGTTTTTT.